Presented here are 12 T cell receptor beta chains from one specimen sequenced in a study of tumor-infiltrating lymphocytes in primary liver carcinoma. Germline DNA was also extracted, and blood RNA was taken from unsorted whole blood. Starting from 500 ng of total RNA, TCR beta cDNA was produced with a primer in the constant region. It was through three nested multiplex PCR rounds of slightly modified ARM-PCR that TCR beta libraries arose. Use of TRBV1-TRBV30 forward primers with a C-beta reverse primer characterized the first two PCR rounds, which lasted about 10 cycles each. From the multiplex PCR reads, TCRdb called clonotypes with MiXCR, one entry per CDR3 protein. The table records fewer than 350,000 distinct CDR3 sequences, 65% of them present only once. What was sequenced was peripheral blood. The source is a middle-aged man with primary liver carcinoma and hepatitis B virus infection.

Details on this clonotype: An end of the junction does not agree with germline; a read error may underlie this. The chain links TRBV4-2 to TRBJ2-1; TRBD1 matches 9 bases. The CDR3 runs to 19 residues. CDR1 and CDR2 from the germline V gene are LGHNA and YNFKEQ. Written as DNA, the CDR3 is TGTGCCAGCAGCCGGTCTCGACAGGGGGATCCAAGAGATGACAATGGGCAGTTCTTC. Its translation is CASSRSRQGDPRDDNGQFF.

This clonotype has just a few counts. The J gene is TRBJ1-1, the V gene TRBV11-2, with D uncertain. V lost 5 bases and J 5 bases, leaving 12 bases between the germline ends. The CDR3 extends over 13 amino acids. CDR1 is SGHAT and CDR2 is FQNNGV in the germline V gene. CDR3 sequence: CASSADRVTEAFF. CDR3 DNA sequence: TGTGCCAGCAGCGCCGACCGTGTGACTGAAGCTTTCTTT.

About this clonotype itself: At one end, the junction sequence differs from germline, possibly due to a read error. The CDR3 DNA sequence: TGTGTCAGCAGTGAAGCGGTACCCGGGACAGGGGTGCACTACGAACAGTACTTC. Protein sequence: CVSSEAVPGTGVHYEQYF. The chain links TRBV6-1 to TRBJ2-7, with TRBD1 matching 10 bases. Germline loops: CDR1 MNHNS, CDR2 SASEGT. The CDR3 sequence is 18 residues long.

With respect to this clonotype: The CDR3 ends on some other residue instead of the conserved phenylalanine or tryptophan, so this is likely a read error. The V call is TRBV11-3, the J call TRBJ2-1, with D possibly being TRBD1 or TRBD2 (5 bases each). The length of the CDR3 is 15 residues. Between the trimmed V and J ends, which lost 5 bases and 2 bases, there was a span of 13 bases. Germline V gene data show CDR1 as SGHNT and CDR2 as YENEEA. CDR3 residues: CASSVNGTTYNEQFL. CDR3 nucleotides: TGTGCCAGCAGCGTTAACGGGACCACCTACAATGAGCAGTTCTTG.

Remarks on this clonotype: Its ends do not fully match the called genes, so a read error is possible. V and J are TRBV11-2 and TRBJ2-1; TRBD2 matches 8 bases. The germline gives CDR1 SGHAT, CDR2 FQNNGV. CDR3 size: 16 residues. The CDR3 spells CASSLGRRGAYNEQIF. DNA of the CDR3: TGTGCCAGCAGCTTAGGCAGGCGGGGGGCCTACAATGAGCAGATCTTC.

In the case of this clonotype: Here the CDR3 omits its conserved ending phenylalanine or tryptophan, so a read error is the likely source. The chain links TRBV4-1 to TRBJ2-5; TRBD1 might be the D (6 bases). Per the germline V gene, CDR1 is MGHRA and CDR2 is YSYEKL. V lost 0 bases to trimming and J lost 4 bases, with 9 bases between them. The CDR3 length is 14 residues. CDR3 region: CASSQEQGRETQYL. CDR3 in DNA: TGCGCCAGCAGCCAAGAACAGGGTAGAGAGACCCAGTACCTC.

This clonotype was counted once. The rearrangement uses TRBV11-3 and TRBJ2-4; D ambiguous. Germline values: CDR1 SGHNT, CDR2 YENEEA. This CDR3 has 13 residues. The V gene lost 7 bases and the J gene lost 6 bases, with 13 bases spanning the gap. The CDR3 reads CASTLDLINIQYF. CDR3 sequence (DNA): TGTGCCAGCACCTTGGATCTCATAAACATTCAGTACTTC.

The CDR3 region is CASSASGSGRTQYF. The DNA of the CDR3 is TGTGCCAGCAGTGCTAGCGGGAGCGGACGGACCCAGTACTTC. The V and J genes are TRBV6-1 and TRBJ2-5; TRBD2 aligns across 10 bases. The V segment lost 4 bases and the J segment 7 bases; nucleotides outside the gene matches: 6. The length of the CDR3 is 14 residues. CDR1 is MNHNS and CDR2 is SASEGT in the germline V gene.

On this clonotype itself: A single base separates this from a much larger clone, so it may be a read error. The V gene is TRBV29-1, the J gene TRBJ1-6, with unresolved D. V lost 0 bases to trimming and J lost 10 bases, with 10 bases between them. From germline, CDR1 is SQVTM and CDR2 ANQGSEA. This CDR3 spans 13 amino acids. CDR3 residues: CSVEDPVGSPLHF. The CDR3 nucleotides are TGCAGCGTTGAAGATCCGGTAGGGTCACCCCTCCACTTT.

With respect to this clonotype: A much larger clone differs from this one at a single base, so this may be a read error. For the CDR3, the DNA is TGTGCCAGCAGTCCTGGACTCCAAGAGACCCAGTTCTTC. This codes for CASSPGLQETQFF. The gene calls are TRBV12-3 or TRBV12-4 and TRBJ2-5; a possible D gene is TRBD2 (5 bases). The J call may not be correct, given that the DNA end is closer to TRBJ2-1. CDR3 length: 13 residues.

Only one count was recorded for this clonotype. This CDR3 is missing its conserved last phenylalanine or tryptophan, likely due to a read error. The chain joins TRBV29-1 to TRBJ1-1, with D hard to call. Germline V gene data show CDR1 as SQVTM and CDR2 as ANQGSEA. CDR3 length: 13 amino acids. Trimming took 7 bases from V and 0 from J, leaving 12 bases between them. The DNA for the CDR3 is TGCAGCGCCCGGTACGGGCTGAACACTGAAGCTTTCTTA. Its protein product is CSARYGLNTEAFL.

This chain connects TRBV4-1 to TRBJ2-3, with D unresolved. CDR1 MGHRA and CDR2 YSYEKL come from the germline V gene. This CDR3 comprises 14 residues. Trimming took off 4 bases at V and 6 bases at J, with 14 bases between the two ends. This CDR3 is CASSPLALNDTQYF. Here the CDR3 DNA reads TGCGCCAGCAGCCCCCTGGCTCTGAACGATACGCAGTATTTT.